Below, 4 T cell receptor beta chains from the same sample are listed, as sequenced in a study of identical twins. TCRdb itself ran the 5' RACE reads through MiXCR, one entry per CDR3 protein. Of 500,000 or so distinct CDR3 sequences listed, roughly an eighth are singletons. This same sample was also part of a study on yellow fever vaccine responses in identical twins.

What was sequenced was CD4+ T cells sorted from blood. All receptors come from a woman between 18 and 30 years old in good health.

The rearrangement joins TRBV3-1 to TRBJ2-1; tentative D call: TRBD1 (6 bases). Germline CDR1 and CDR2: LGHDT and YNNKEL (reference sequence). V dropped 2 bases and J dropped 4 bases, with 12 bases sitting between them. This CDR3 has 15 amino acids. CDR3 bases: TGTGCCAGCAGCCAACCAGGGGATGGGTACAATGAGCAGTTCTTC. This codes for CASSQPGDGYNEQFF.

The chain has TRBV7-9 and TRBJ2-1; D is possibly TRBD1 or TRBD2 (5 bases each). Trimming removed 5 bases at V and 9 bases at J, with 26 bases between. Germline values: CDR1 SEHNR, CDR2 FQNEAQ (reference sequence). The CDR3 extends over 17 amino acids. CDR3 sequence reads: CASSPGGADIPWGEQFF. The DNA of the CDR3 is TGTGCCAGCAGCCCCGGCGGAGCGGACATTCCCTGGGGTGAGCAGTTCTTC.

This chain connects TRBV2 to TRBJ2-7; D unresolved. V was shortened by 7 bases and J by 6 bases, with 16 bases between the two germline ends. The CDR3 loop spans 13 amino acids. In germline, CDR1 is SNHLY, CDR2 FYNNEI. CDR3 in amino acids: CASTTEPTTEQYF. The CDR3 DNA reads TGTGCCAGCACCACCGAACCGACGACCGAGCAGTACTTC.

V and J are TRBV5-1 and TRBJ2-5; maybe TRBD1 (6 bases). This CDR3 has 14 amino acids. V gave up 4 bases and J gave up 1 base, with 11 bases separating them. CDR1 SGHRS and CDR2 YFSETQ come from the germline V gene. The CDR3 loop reads CASSDGTPQETQYF. CDR3 nucleotide sequence: TGCGCCAGCAGCGACGGGACACCCCAAGAGACCCAGTACTTC. Full variable domain (rest looked up from reference TRBV5-1 and TRBJ2-5): KAGVTQTPRYLIKTRGQQVTLSCSPISGHRSVSWYQQTPGQGLQFLFEYFSETQRNKGNFPGRFSGRQFSNSRSEMNVSTLELGDSALYLCASSDGTPQETQYFGPGTRLLVL.